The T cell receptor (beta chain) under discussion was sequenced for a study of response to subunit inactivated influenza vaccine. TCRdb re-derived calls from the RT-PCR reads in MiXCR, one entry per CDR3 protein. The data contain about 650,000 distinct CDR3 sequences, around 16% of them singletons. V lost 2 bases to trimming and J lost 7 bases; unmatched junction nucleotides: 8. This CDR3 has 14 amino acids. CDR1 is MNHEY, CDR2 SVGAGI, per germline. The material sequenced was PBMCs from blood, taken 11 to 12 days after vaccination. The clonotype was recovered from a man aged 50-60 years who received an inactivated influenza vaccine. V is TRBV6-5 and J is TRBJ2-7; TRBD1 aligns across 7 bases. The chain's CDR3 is CASSYIRGGEEQYF. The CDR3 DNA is TGTGCCAGCAGTTACATCAGAGGGGGCGAGGAGCAGTACTTC.